This TCR beta chain appears in the sequencing data of a study of T-cell memory formation after mild COVID-19. General study results and limits: Clones which contracted sat mainly in CM and EM if CD4+, and in EMRA if CD8+.

There are a few counts of this clonotype. Its antigen is still unknown. Via MiXCR, TCRdb re-called the 5' RACE reads, giving one row per CDR3 protein. The data hold 470,000 or so distinct CDR3 sequences, with about 19% observed a single time. From germline, CDR1 is KGHSH and CDR2 LQKENI. This CDR3 is built from 13 residues. Trimming left V 7 bases short and J 1 base short, with 7 bases between. The receptor comes from an adult woman who had mild COVID-19 (a few samples of this study predate the infection). Cell type and time point are not known. The sequenced material came from PBMCs or a T cell subset sorted from them (not recorded which). V gene TRBV18 combines with J gene TRBJ1-4, with D unresolved. The CDR3 coding sequence is TGTGCCAGCTATAAAGGAACTAATGAAAAACTGTTTTTT. The encoded protein is CASYKGTNEKLFF. Based on the CDR3 plus reference TRBV18 and TRBJ1-4, the full variable domain is NAGVMQNPRHLVRRRGQEARLRCSPMKGHSHVYWYRQLPEEGLKFMVYLQKENIIDESGMPKERFSAEFPKEGPSILRIQQVVRGDSAAYFCASYKGTNEKLFFGSGTQLSVL.